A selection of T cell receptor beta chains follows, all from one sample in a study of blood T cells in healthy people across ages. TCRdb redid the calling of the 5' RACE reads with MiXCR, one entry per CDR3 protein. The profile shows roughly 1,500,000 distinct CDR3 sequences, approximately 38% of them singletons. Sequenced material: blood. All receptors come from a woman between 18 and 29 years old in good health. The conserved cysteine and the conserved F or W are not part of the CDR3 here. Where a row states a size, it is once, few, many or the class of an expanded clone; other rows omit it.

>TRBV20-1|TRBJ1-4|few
SAQDTGIGEKLF
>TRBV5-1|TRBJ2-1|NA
ASSSSVDNEQF
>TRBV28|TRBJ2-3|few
ASSRLSGRHGADTQY
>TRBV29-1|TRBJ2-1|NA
SVELYQGTGNEQF
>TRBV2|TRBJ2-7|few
ASMVGFSPYEQY
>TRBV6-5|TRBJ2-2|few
ASSYSPSGELF
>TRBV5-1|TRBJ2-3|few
ASSETDWTDTQY
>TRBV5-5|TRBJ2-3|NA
ASSTADGGVTDTQY
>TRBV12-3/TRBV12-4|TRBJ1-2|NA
AGSLIGLYGYT
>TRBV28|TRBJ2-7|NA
ASSVPSETYEQY
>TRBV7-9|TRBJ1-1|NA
ASSLGGRGRDTEAF
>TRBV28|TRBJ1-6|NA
ASSFWIGSGSPLH
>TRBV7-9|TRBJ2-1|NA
ASRRTSGRGYEQF
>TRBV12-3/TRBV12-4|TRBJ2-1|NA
ASSSSGGLYNEQF
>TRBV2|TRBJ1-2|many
ASRRTGNYGYT
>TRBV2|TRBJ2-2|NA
ASSAGQTTGELF
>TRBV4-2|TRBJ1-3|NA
ASSQAGSSGNTIY
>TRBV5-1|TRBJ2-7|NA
ASRPTGKNEQY
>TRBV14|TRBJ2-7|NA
ASSQNNRAEQY
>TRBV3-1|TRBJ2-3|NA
ASSQVYISGRTDTQY
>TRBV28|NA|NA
ASSLTQQGARETQY
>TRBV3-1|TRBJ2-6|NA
ASINSGANVLT
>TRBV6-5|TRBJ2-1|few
ASSDGSSNEQF
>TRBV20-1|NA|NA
SARDAGSPGALEQY
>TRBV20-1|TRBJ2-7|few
SATRSYEQY
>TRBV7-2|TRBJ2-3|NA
ASSPRLGADTQY
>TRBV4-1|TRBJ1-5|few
ASSQDGPEYQPQH